The 5 T cell receptor beta chains given below trace back to one sample, sequenced in a study of cytomegalovirus exposure and HLA in healthy donors. PCR employed 60 Vbeta and 13 Jbeta primers. Using immunoSEQ multiplex PCR, the repertoire was profiled, and TCRdb retains in-frame clones only, with some absent. The data hold 180,000 or so clones, with 70% to 90% observed a single time. The sequenced sample was PBMCs. The receptors stem from a woman aged 30 to 39 in good health and CMV-seronegative.

V is TRBV28 and J is TRBJ1-5; no definite D call. V lost 1 base and J 6 bases, leaving 25 bases between the germline ends. The CDR3 totals 19 residues. CDR1 and CDR2 (germline): MDHEN, SYDVKM. CDR3 DNA: TGTGCCAGCAGTTTATCCCCCACGACTTTAGCATCGAGCCGTCAGCCCCAGCATTTT. Translating gives CASSLSPTTLASSRQPQHF. The whole variable domain, remainder taken from reference TRBV28 and TRBJ1-5, is DVKVTQSSRYLVKRTGEKVFLECVQDMDHENMFWYRQDPGLGLRLIYFSYDVKMKEKGDIPEGYSVSREKKERFSLILESASTNQTSMYLCASSLSPTTLASSRQPQHFGDGTRLSIL.

This chain links TRBV29-1 with TRBJ2-5; D may be TRBD2 (5 bases). CDR1 and CDR2 from the germline V gene are SQVTM and ANQGSEA. The ends were cut back, 3 bases at V and 4 bases at J, with 15 bases in the middle. The CDR3 sequence is 14 residues long. Here the CDR3 DNA reads TGCAGCGTTGAGGGAACCGGGGTAGGAGAGACCCAGTACTTC. This sequence encodes CSVEGTGVGETQYF.

The chain joins TRBV5-1 to TRBJ2-2; tentative D call: TRBD2 (5 bases). The CDR3 is made up of 15 amino acids. V was pared by 0 bases and J by 1 base, with 7 bases between. Germline V gene sequence: CDR1 SGHRS, CDR2 YFSETQ. As DNA, the CDR3 is TGCGCCAGCAGCTTGGCCAGCGGGAACACCGGGGAGCTGTTTTTT. Translating gives CASSLASGNTGELFF. Looking up the rest from reference TRBV5-1 and TRBJ2-2 gives the full variable domain: KAGVTQTPRYLIKTRGQQVTLSCSPISGHRSVSWYQQTPGQGLQFLFEYFSETQRNKGNFPGRFSGRQFSNSRSEMNVSTLELGDSALYLCASSLASGNTGELFFGEGSRLTVL.

Regarding this clone: Other DNA sequences within the sample encode an identical CDR3. V gene TRBV2 combines with J gene TRBJ1-1; 7 bases are shared with TRBD1. Germline V gene lookup returns CDR1 SNHLY and CDR2 FYNNEI. V trimming: 4 bases; J trimming: 1 base; junction bases outside the gene matches: 0. The CDR3 runs 13 residues. CDR3 loop: CASSGDRNTEAFF. As DNA, the CDR3 is TGTGCCAGCAGTGGGGACAGGAACACTGAAGCTTTCTTT.

V and J are TRBV4-1 and TRBJ2-5; D not certain. The better agreement between TRBJ2-7 and the DNA end casts doubt on the J call. In germline, CDR1 is MGHRA, CDR2 YSYEKL. The CDR3 runs to 14 residues. As DNA, the CDR3 is TGCGCCAGCAGCCAAGATTTTCTAGCCTACGAGCAGTACTTC. Translation gives CASSQDFLAYEQYF.